The 21 T cell receptor beta chains below come from one sample, sequenced in a study of T cell repertoires in cytomegalovirus infection. TCRdb reprocessed the reads with MiXCR, giving one entry per CDR3 protein. The table lists 110,000 to 150,000 distinct CDR3 sequences, under 8% of them singletons. The sample was PBMCs. The receptors derive from a human donor in good health (CMV status not recorded). Some clones in this sample may be carry-over from other donors' samples.

This clonotype was observed many times. The chain is built from TRBV7-2 and TRBJ1-6; 7 bases match TRBD1. Germline V gene lookup returns CDR1 SGHTA and CDR2 FQGNSA. The CDR3 length is 14 residues. V was clipped by 0 bases and J by 10 bases; unmatched bases: 3. CDR3 protein: CASSLATGKSPLHF. CDR3 sequence (DNA): TGTGCCAGCAGCTTAGCGACAGGGAAGTCACCCCTCCACTTT.

This clonotype was observed at least ten times. This chain connects TRBV4-2 to TRBJ1-2; tentatively, D is TRBD1 (5 bases). This CDR3 has 14 amino acids. V was shortened by 4 bases and J by 2 bases, with 11 bases between the two germline ends. Per germline, CDR1 LGHNA and CDR2 YNFKEQ. The CDR3 reads CASSPLGGNYGYTF. CDR3 coding DNA: TGTGCCAGCAGCCCTCTTGGGGGAAACTATGGCTACACCTTC.

This clonotype was counted many times. As DNA, the CDR3 is TGTGCCAGCAGCCCCGCGCGGGGAGGGGAGACCCAGTACTTC. Residues: CASSPARGGETQYF. V and J are TRBV7-2 and TRBJ2-5, with 7 bases fitting TRBD2. CDR3 length equals 14 residues. Per the germline V gene, CDR1 is SGHTA and CDR2 is FQGNSA. V lost 5 bases and J lost 5; bases outside the gene matches: 8.

This clonotype was seen repeatedly, ten times or more. V usage is TRBV7-2 and J usage is TRBJ2-2; D may correspond to TRBD1 or TRBD2 (5 bases each). V was clipped by 4 bases and J by 6 bases, with 9 bases between them. This CDR3 is 13 amino acids long. Germline V gene data show CDR1 as SGHTA and CDR2 as FQGNSA. The DNA for the CDR3 is TGTGCCAGCAGCTCTCAGGGACCCGGGGAGCTGTTTTTT. This encodes CASSSQGPGELFF.

V gene TRBV7-2 combines with J gene TRBJ2-2; no clear D. The CDR3 sequence is 14 residues long. The V and J ends lost 5 bases and 6 bases respectively, with 13 bases between them. Germline V gene sequence: CDR1 SGHTA, CDR2 FQGNSA. The CDR3 is CASSPVWVSGELFF. In DNA form, the CDR3 reads TGTGCCAGCAGCCCCGTATGGGTTTCCGGGGAGCTGTTTTTT.

This clonotype came up many times. V gene TRBV12-3 or TRBV12-4 combines with J gene TRBJ1-4; no definite D call. The CDR3 contains 13 residues. With 6 bases removed from V and 5 bases from J, the gap between germline ends came to 10 bases. CDR3 nucleotide sequence: TGTGCCAGCAGCCCCGGGCTAAATGAAAAACTGTTTTTT. This codes for CASSPGLNEKLFF.

This clonotype was observed at least ten times. The J gene is TRBJ2-3, the V gene TRBV12-5; TRBD2 aligns across 11 bases. The CDR3 consists of 15 residues. From germline, CDR1 is LGHNT and CDR2 FRNRAP. With 5 bases clipped from V and 4 bases from J, the junction kept 5 bases outside the gene matches. CDR3 DNA: TGTGCTAGTGGTATGGGACTAGCGGCCCCAGATACGCAGTATTTT. It translates to CASGMGLAAPDTQYF.

This clonotype was seen repeatedly, ten times or more. The chain links TRBV5-5 to TRBJ2-1, with D tentatively TRBD1 or TRBD2 (5 bases each). Germline CDR1 SGHKS, CDR2 YYEKEE (reference sequence). The CDR3 is made up of 14 amino acids. With 1 base removed from V and 5 bases from J, the gap between germline ends came to 10 bases. As DNA, the CDR3 is TGTGCCAGCAGCTTGTTAGGGACCAACAATGAGCAGTTCTTC. It translates to CASSLLGTNNEQFF.

There are many counts of this clonotype. The chain is built from TRBV7-2 and TRBJ1-1, with a possible D match to TRBD1 (6 bases). Germline V gives CDR1 SGHTA, CDR2 FQGNSA. The ends were cut back, 6 bases at V and 7 bases at J, with 21 bases in the middle. The CDR3 is 15 amino acids. The CDR3 DNA reads as TGTGCCAGCAGAGATCCGGGACAACTATCGGATGAAGCTTTCTTT. It yields the protein CASRDPGQLSDEAFF.

This clonotype was observed at least ten times. J is TRBJ2-7 and V is TRBV12-3 or TRBV12-4; D possibly corresponds to TRBD2 (5 bases). With 7 bases removed from V and 3 bases from J, the gap between germline ends came to 13 bases. This CDR3 has 13 amino acids. CDR3 region: CASTNLAGYEQYF. In nucleotides, the CDR3 is TGTGCCAGCACCAACCTCGCGGGCTACGAGCAGTACTTC.

The J gene is TRBJ2-5, the V gene TRBV2, with D unresolved. V lost 3 bases, J lost 4 bases, and 6 bases lay in between. Germline values: CDR1 SNHLY, CDR2 FYNNEI. The CDR3 has 12 amino acids. The CDR3 bases are TGTGCCAGCAGTGACGTCGTAGAGACCCAGTACTTC. As protein: CASSDVVETQYF.

This clonotype was counted ten times or more. V usage is TRBV7-9 and J usage is TRBJ1-1; TRBD1 aligns across 9 bases. V shed 2 bases, J shed 4 bases, and the junction held 2 bases outside the gene matches. Germline values: CDR1 SEHNR, CDR2 FQNEAQ (reference sequence). The CDR3 covers 14 residues. This chain's CDR3 is CASSLRQGVTEAFF. The CDR3 DNA is TGTGCCAGCAGCTTAAGACAGGGGGTCACTGAAGCTTTCTTT. The whole variable domain, remainder taken from reference TRBV7-9 and TRBJ1-1, is DTGVSQNPRHKITKRGQNVTFRCDPISEHNRLYWYRQTLGQGPEFLTYFQNEAQLEKSRLLSDRFSAERPKGSFSTLEIQRTEQGDSAMYLCASSLRQGVTEAFFGQGTRLTVV.

The chain has TRBV29-1 and TRBJ2-5; 8 nucleotides match TRBD1. Germline V gene lookup returns CDR1 SQVTM and CDR2 ANQGSEA. The CDR3 consists of 13 residues. V lost 6 bases and J lost 1; bases outside the gene matches: 4. The CDR3 region has the DNA TGCAGCGTCGATGACAGGGGCCAAGAGACCCAGTACTTC. This gives the protein CSVDDRGQETQYF.

This clonotype was seen repeatedly, ten times or more. The J gene is TRBJ2-7, the V gene TRBV28, with D possibly called TRBD1 or TRBD2 (5 bases each). This CDR3 is 14 amino acids long. Germline V CDR1 and CDR2: MDHEN, SYDVKM. The V gene lost 4 bases and the J gene lost 2 bases, with 12 bases spanning the gap. CDR3 sequence: CASSSPGTTYEQYF. The CDR3 nucleotides are TGTGCCAGCAGTTCCCCCGGGACCACCTACGAGCAGTACTTC.

This clonotype was counted ten times or more. The chain recombines TRBV7-2 with TRBJ2-3, with D perhaps matching TRBD2 (7 bases). The CDR3 totals 16 residues. V gave up 2 bases and J gave up 2 bases, with 14 bases separating them. CDR1 is SGHTA, CDR2 FQGNSA, per germline. CDR3 sequence reads: CASSLKGRGPTDTQYF. The DNA for the CDR3 is TGTGCCAGCAGCTTAAAAGGGCGGGGGCCCACAGATACGCAGTATTTT.

This clonotype was recorded many times. The J gene is TRBJ2-3, the V gene TRBV7-2; D not resolved. Trimming took 3 bases from V and 3 from J, leaving 10 bases between them. This CDR3 is 14 amino acids long. Germline CDR1 reads SGHTA; CDR2 reads FQGNSA. The chain's CDR3 is CASSLVTRTDTQYF. CDR3 nucleotide sequence: TGTGCCAGCAGCTTGGTGACACGTACAGATACGCAGTATTTT.

This clonotype was picked up many times. This rearrangement joins TRBV7-8 to TRBJ2-1; TRBD2 might be the D (6 bases). With 4 bases removed from V and 0 bases from J, the gap between germline ends came to 10 bases. This CDR3 region has 15 residues. Germline-derived CDR1 and CDR2 are SGHVS and FQNEAQ. The DNA for the CDR3 is TGTGCCAGCAGCTCCCCTAGCGCCTCCTACAATGAGCAGTTCTTC. Amino acid sequence: CASSSPSASYNEQFF. The full variable domain, completed using reference TRBV7-8 and TRBJ2-1, is GAGVSQSPRYKVAKRGQDVALRCDPISGHVSLFWYQQALGQGPEFLTYFQNEAQLDKSGLPSDRFFAERPEGSVSTLKIQRTQQEDSAVYLCASSSPSASYNEQFFGPGTRLTVL.

There are many counts of this clonotype. This rearrangement joins TRBV12-3 or TRBV12-4 to TRBJ2-1, with a weak D call TRBD2 (5 bases). V was clipped by 6 bases and J by 6 bases, with 18 bases between them. The CDR3 length is 15 residues. The CDR3 region is CASRPETRARNEQFF. The CDR3 DNA sequence: TGTGCCAGCAGGCCCGAAACTAGGGCTCGCAATGAGCAGTTCTTC.

The chain recombines TRBV5-1 with TRBJ2-5; weak D call: TRBD1 (6 bases). The CDR3 is made up of 15 amino acids. The germline V gene has CDR1 SGHRS and CDR2 YFSETQ. V was shortened by 1 base and J by 5 bases, with 15 bases between the two germline ends. This CDR3 is CASSLLQGPMETQYF. The CDR3 DNA reads as TGCGCCAGCAGCTTGCTCCAGGGGCCCATGGAGACCCAGTACTTC.

This clonotype occurred a few times. The chain has TRBV28 and TRBJ1-4; D is unresolved. Trimming left V 0 bases short and J 8 bases short, with 13 bases between. Germline V gene lookup returns CDR1 MDHEN and CDR2 SYDVKM. The CDR3 length is 15 residues. In nucleotides, the CDR3 is TGTGCCAGCAGTTTATGGTGGCGACCGTGGGAAAAACTGTTTTTT. Protein product: CASSLWWRPWEKLFF.

This clonotype was observed many times. The rearrangement joins TRBV28 to TRBJ2-2; 7 bases align to TRBD1. Germline V gene sequence: CDR1 MDHEN, CDR2 SYDVKM. V was clipped by 3 bases and J by 0 bases; unmatched bases: 7. This CDR3 has 17 residues. Written as DNA, the CDR3 is TGTGCCAGCAGTTTCGGTCTTACAGGGGCGAACACCGGGGAGCTGTTTTTT. This translates into CASSFGLTGANTGELFF.